Below are 9 T cell receptor beta chains sequenced from a single sample in a study of regulatory and conventional T cells in RAG deficiency. Clones were read by immunoSEQ multiplex PCR, and TCRdb kept only the in-frame ones, dropping some. The repertoire holds around 29,000 clones, with 90% to 95% as singletons. Genomic DNA came from blood conventional CD4+ T cells gated CD25-low CD127-high. The same specimen was also included in a second study, on regulatory T cells. Turning to that study: Amplification used 52 TRBV primers and 13 TRBJ primers.

Sequencing input: CD25- CD4+ T cells sorted from blood. These TCRs come from a human donor in good health.

The chain recombines TRBV5-1 with TRBJ2-3, with D tentatively TRBD2 (7 bases). Germline V gives CDR1 SGHRS, CDR2 YFSETQ. The V gene lost 4 bases and the J gene lost 1 base, with 19 bases spanning the gap. The CDR3 has 17 amino acids. CDR3: CASSGGGGKRGTDTQYF. The DNA of the CDR3 is TGCGCCAGCAGCGGGGGAGGGGGTAAAAGGGGCACAGATACGCAGTATTTT.

This clone was picked up one time. The chain recombines TRBV9 with TRBJ2-2; the match to TRBD2 covers 12 bases. The CDR3 runs 16 residues. CDR1 and CDR2 from the germline V gene are SGDLS and YYNGEE. Germline trimming cut 0 bases from V and 6 bases from J; bases unmatched to any gene: 3. CDR3 amino acids: CASSVGLAGGPGELFF. The CDR3 region has the DNA TGTGCCAGCAGCGTAGGGCTAGCGGGGGGGCCCGGGGAGCTGTTTTTT.

The chain's CDR3 is CASSLRGTEAFF. CDR3 bases: TGTGCCAGCAGCTTAAGGGGAACTGAAGCTTTCTTT. This chain joins TRBV7-2 and TRBJ1-1, with D perhaps matching TRBD1 (5 bases). Per the germline V gene, CDR1 is SGHTA and CDR2 is FQGNSA. Trimming shortened V by 2 bases and J by 5 bases, and 6 bases separated the two germline ends. The CDR3 consists of 12 residues.

The chain recombines TRBV2 with TRBJ1-2; D not resolved. The CDR3 is 12 residues long. V was clipped by 1 base and J by 4 bases, with 4 bases between them. Per germline, CDR1 SNHLY and CDR2 FYNNEI. The CDR3 spells CASSEDTYGYTF. The CDR3 DNA reads as TGTGCCAGCAGTGAAGACACCTATGGCTACACCTTC.

The chain recombines TRBV29-1 with TRBJ1-2; weak D call: TRBD1 (6 bases). The CDR3 loop spans 15 amino acids. Germline CDR1 SQVTM, CDR2 ANQGSEA. The V end lost 4 bases, the J end lost 3 bases, and 18 bases lay between the germline ends. The CDR3 protein is CSVGSRAGVDYGYTF. In nucleotides, the CDR3 is TGCAGCGTTGGGAGTCGAGCAGGGGTGGACTATGGCTACACCTTC.

The chain joins TRBV18 to TRBJ1-1; 7 nucleotides agree with TRBD1. The V gene end was trimmed by 3 bases and the J gene end by 8 bases; junction bases not matched to a gene: 6. The germline V gene has CDR1 KGHSH and CDR2 LQKENI. This CDR3 spans 13 amino acids. The CDR3: CASSPDRPPEAFF. CDR3 DNA: TGTGCCAGCTCACCGGACAGGCCACCCGAAGCTTTCTTT.

The genes are TRBV19 and TRBJ2-7; possible D gene TRBD2, 5 bases. The CDR3 contains 13 residues. With 4 bases removed from V and 3 bases from J, the gap between germline ends came to 10 bases. Germline assignment: CDR1 LNHDA and CDR2 SQIVND (reference sequence). CDR3 region: CASSKGAVYEQYF. For the CDR3, the DNA is TGTGCCAGTAGTAAAGGAGCGGTCTACGAGCAGTACTTC.

The chain combines TRBV5-1 with TRBJ1-2, with D possibly TRBD1 on 5 matching bases. Germline values: CDR1 SGHRS, CDR2 YFSETQ. This CDR3 contains 13 residues. The V end lost 2 bases, the J end lost 4 bases, and 9 bases lay between the germline ends. The chain's CDR3 is CASSLYQGYGYTF. The CDR3 nucleotides read TGCGCCAGCAGCTTATACCAGGGCTATGGCTACACCTTC.

V gene TRBV2 combines with J gene TRBJ2-2, with D possibly being TRBD2 (6 bases). V was clipped by 4 bases and J by 4 bases, with 13 bases between them. The CDR3 is 15 residues long. Looked up from germline, CDR1 is SNHLY and CDR2 is FYNNEI. The DNA of the CDR3 is TGTGCCAGCAGTGGATTAGCGGCTACCACCGGGGAGCTGTTTTTT. Translation: CASSGLAATTGELFF.